This TCR beta chain came from a study of cytomegalovirus exposure and HLA in healthy donors. Findings and caveats of the study: Later work found most CMV-associated TCR beta chains apparently HLA-restricted. A missense DCLRE1C variant was associated with V- and J-gene trimming of TCR beta chains in a later analysis, and an independent cohort replicated the association.

The PCR had 60 Vbeta and 13 Jbeta primers. Profiled with immunoSEQ multiplex PCR; TCRdb holds only in-frame clones, not every one. The repertoire holds fewer than 200,000 clones, over 70% seen once, with approximately 3.1% in the top ten. Comment on this clone: Its antigen remains unknown.

V lost 8 bases to trimming and J lost 6 bases; unmatched junction nucleotides: 10. The CDR3 totals 13 residues. CDR1 is SNHLY, CDR2 FYNNEI, per germline. The sample taken for sequencing was PBMCs. This sequence was found in a woman aged 45-59 years in good health and CMV-seropositive. This chain joins TRBV2 and TRBJ2-7; 7 bases map to TRBD1. CDR3 sequence reads: CASSTGHGLEQYF. The CDR3 DNA reads as TGTGCCAGCTCGACAGGGCACGGCCTCGAGCAGTACTTC.